The rows below give T cell receptor beta chains drawn from one sample of a study of T-cell reconstitution after alpha-beta-depleted transplantation in children. TCRdb used MiXCR to reprocess the PCR reads, holding one entry per CDR3 protein. The sample shows about 500,000 distinct CDR3 sequences, about an eighth of them seen only once. This material consisted of PBMCs, mostly from graft donor cells, taken 180 days after TCRalphabeta/CD19-depleted stem cell transplant. Receptors originate from a female patient aged 2-15 years who had a stem cell transplant for aplastic anemia, so the T cells may come from the graft donor. The CDR3 runs from the conserved cysteine through the conserved F or W. The D gene is left open where the match is weak. Clone size is not always given. Where it is, it says once, few, many or a class for expanded clones.

CDR3aa	CDR3nt	v_gene	j_gene	d_gene	abundance
CASSSVVAGVMYEQYF	TGTGCCAGCAGCTCCGTCGTTGCGGGAGTTATGTACGAGCAGTACTTC	TRBV7-2	TRBJ2-7	TRBD2	-
CASSLARLSGRGADTQYF	TGTGCCAGCAGCTTAGCACGATTGTCGGGACGGGGAGCAGATACGCAGTATTTT	TRBV7-8	TRBJ2-3	-	-
CASNIKGYQETQYF	TGCGCCAGCAATATTAAAGGTTATCAAGAGACCCAGTACTTC	TRBV5-1	TRBJ2-5	-	-
CSAISGTRPYGYTF	TGCAGTGCTATCTCCGGGACACGGCCCTATGGCTACACCTTC	TRBV20-1	TRBJ1-2	-	few
CAITPDGNSPLHF	TGTGCCATCACGCCAGATGGGAATTCACCCCTCCACTTT	TRBV10-3	TRBJ1-6	-	-
CASSLPSSGWTYEQYF	TGTGCCAGCAGCTTACCCTCTAGCGGCTGGACCTACGAGCAGTACTTC	TRBV7-2	TRBJ2-7	TRBD2	few
CASSESPPRGAQPQHF	TGTGCCAGCAGTGAATCGCCCCCGCGGGGCGCACAGCCCCAGCATTTT	TRBV6-1	TRBJ1-5	-	-
CASSSFRLADNEQFF	TGTGCCAGCAGCTCATTCAGACTAGCCGACAATGAGCAGTTCTTC	TRBV7-2	TRBJ2-1	TRBD2	few
CASSSGTNTQYF	TGTGCCAGCAGTTCGGGTACAAATACGCAGTATTTT	TRBV6-5	TRBJ2-3	-	-
CASSLKGTGYQPQHF	TGTGCCAGCAGCTTAAAAGGGACAGGGTATCAGCCCCAGCATTTT	TRBV7-8	TRBJ1-5	TRBD1	-
CASSQEWGDYTF	TGCGCCAGCAGCCAAGAGTGGGGTGACTACACCTTC	TRBV4-1	TRBJ1-2	-	-
CASTPGTGGANVLTF	TGTGCCAGCACCCCCGGGACAGGGGGGGCCAACGTCCTGACTTTC	TRBV7-9	TRBJ2-6	TRBD1	few
CASSNPGLAGGGETQYF	TGTGCCAGCAGCAATCCGGGACTAGCGGGAGGAGGAGAGACCCAGTACTTC	TRBV7-2	TRBJ2-5	TRBD2	few
CAISERYPGQPQHF	TGTGCCATCAGTGAACGGTACCCGGGTCAGCCCCAGCATTTT	TRBV10-3	TRBJ1-5	-	few
CASRNDRGQGNEQFF	TGTGCCAGCAGAAACGACAGGGGGCAAGGAAATGAGCAGTTCTTC	TRBV6-1	TRBJ2-1	TRBD1	many
CASSFVGRTDTQYF	TGTGCCAGCAGCTTCGTGGGCCGCACAGATACGCAGTATTTT	TRBV2	TRBJ2-3	-	many
CASRDIYTDTQYF	TGTGCCAGTCGCGACATCTATACAGATACGCAGTATTTT	TRBV27	TRBJ2-3	-	few
CSVGRKQGNLGNEQFF	TGCAGCGTTGGTCGCAAACAGGGGAATCTGGGCAATGAGCAGTTCTTC	TRBV29-1	TRBJ2-1	TRBD1	-
CASSLAGYSGANVLTF	TGCGCCAGCAGCTTGGCGGGTTATTCTGGGGCCAACGTCCTGACTTTC	TRBV5-1	TRBJ2-6	-	many
CAISESERDQPQHF	TGTGCCATCAGTGAGTCAGAGAGGGATCAGCCCCAGCATTTT	TRBV10-3	TRBJ1-5	-	few
CASSLGQLTGRNTEAFF	TGTGCCAGCAGCTTGGGGCAGTTGACAGGGCGGAACACTGAAGCTTTCTTT	TRBV5-5	TRBJ1-1	TRBD1	-
CSARDRDRGDGETQYF	TGCAGTGCTAGAGATCGGGACAGGGGAGACGGGGAGACCCAGTACTTC	TRBV20-1	TRBJ2-5	TRBD1	few
CSVEVRGGRDTEAFF	TGCAGCGTTGAAGTGAGGGGAGGAAGGGATACTGAAGCTTTCTTT	TRBV29-1	TRBJ1-1	-	few
CSVQGRPEMGFDEQFF	TGCAGCGTACAGGGAAGACCGGAGATGGGGTTCGATGAGCAGTTCTTC	TRBV29-1	TRBJ2-1	-	many
CASMRTSGTHSYNEQFF	TGTGCCAGCATGCGGACAAGCGGGACGCACTCCTACAATGAGCAGTTCTTC	TRBV5-4	TRBJ2-1	TRBD2	-
CASINAGTSGFYNEQFF	TGTGCCAGCATAAACGCCGGGACTAGCGGTTTCTACAATGAGCAGTTCTTC	TRBV6-2/TRBV6-3	TRBJ2-1	TRBD2	few
CSVDDPGVPIQYF	TGCAGCGTCGACGACCCCGGGGTACCCATTCAGTACTTC	TRBV29-1	TRBJ2-4	-	few
CSVGTTITGNTIYF	TGCAGCGTTGGGACAACAATAACTGGAAACACCATATATTTT	TRBV29-1	TRBJ1-3	-	few
CSVVTYSYNEQFF	TGCAGCGTTGTGACTTACTCCTACAATGAGCAGTTCTTC	TRBV29-1	TRBJ2-1	-	many
CSVTGVGTDTQYF	TGCAGTGTAACGGGAGTCGGGACAGATACGCAGTATTTT	TRBV20-1	TRBJ2-3	-	many
CASSLVTSYGYTF	TGTGCCAGCAGCTTAGTAACCTCGTATGGCTACACCTTC	TRBV7-2	TRBJ1-2	-	-
CASRLADGNGNEQFF	TGTGCCAGCAGACTAGCGGACGGGAATGGGAATGAGCAGTTCTTC	TRBV7-9	TRBJ2-1	TRBD2	-
CASSPRDRRNEKLFF	TGTGCCAGCAGTCCGCGGGACAGGCGGAATGAAAAACTGTTTTTT	TRBV12-3/TRBV12-4	TRBJ1-4	TRBD1	many
CASSHNRGPTEAFF	TGCGCCAGCAGCCATAACAGGGGTCCCACTGAAGCTTTCTTT	TRBV4-3	TRBJ1-1	TRBD1	-
CASTSANYGYTF	TGTGCCAGCACAAGCGCTAACTATGGCTACACCTTC	TRBV12-3/TRBV12-4	TRBJ1-2	-	-
CASSQSQREAAQETQYF	TGCGCCAGCAGCCAGAGTCAGCGGGAGGCCGCTCAAGAGACCCAGTACTTC	TRBV4-3	TRBJ2-5	TRBD2	-
CAIHPDANSWTEAFF	TGTGCCATACATCCGGACGCGAATTCGTGGACTGAAGCTTTCTTT	TRBV10-3	TRBJ1-1	-	-
CASSPYSGQRGVTQYF	TGTGCCAGCTCACCGTACAGCGGACAAAGGGGGGTGACGCAGTATTTT	TRBV18	TRBJ2-3	-	-
CAISKARTASYEQYF	TGTGCCATCAGCAAGGCCAGGACAGCCTCCTACGAGCAGTACTTC	TRBV10-3	TRBJ2-7	-	few
CSARGTSGFSYNEQFF	TGCAGTGCTAGGGGGACTAGCGGGTTTTCCTACAATGAGCAGTTCTTC	TRBV20-1	TRBJ2-1	TRBD2	-
CSARLAGTDTQYF	TGCAGTGCCAGACTAGCGGGAACGGATACGCAGTATTTT	TRBV20-1	TRBJ2-3	TRBD2	many
CSVGPSGSYEQYF	TGCAGCGTTGGACCTAGCGGCTCCTACGAGCAGTACTTC	TRBV29-1	TRBJ2-7	TRBD2	many
CASNYRNNYGYTF	TGTGCCAGCAACTACAGGAATAACTATGGCTACACCTTC	TRBV28	TRBJ1-2	-	few
CASMTGLGATYNEQFF	TGCGCCAGCATGACAGGGCTGGGCGCCACTTACAATGAGCAGTTCTTC	TRBV5-1	TRBJ2-1	TRBD1	few
CASSPPVSETQYF	TGTGCCAGCTCACCACCGGTTTCGGAGACCCAGTACTTC	TRBV18	TRBJ2-5	-	-
CASSFDRAEAFF	TGCGCCAGCAGCTTCGACAGGGCTGAAGCTTTCTTT	TRBV5-1	TRBJ1-1	TRBD1	few
CASSQALIGLDPQYF	TGCGCCAGCAGCCAAGCTTTAATCGGGCTAGATCCCCAGTACTTC	TRBV4-3	TRBJ2-5	-	-
CASSSQHRYEQYF	TGTGCCAGCAGTTCCCAACACAGGTACGAGCAGTACTTC	TRBV27	TRBJ2-7	-	few
CASKGRLITDTQYF	TGTGCCAGCAAAGGCCGGCTCATCACAGATACGCAGTATTTT	TRBV27	TRBJ2-3	-	-
CASSRGRNEKLFF	TGTGCCAGCAGCCGGGGACGTAACGAAAAACTGTTTTTT	TRBV7-2	TRBJ1-4	-	few
CSVGIFTGSSYNEQFF	TGCAGCGTTGGGATTTTTACAGGGAGCTCCTACAATGAGCAGTTCTTC	TRBV29-1	TRBJ2-1	-	many
CASSYGSMAQPQHF	TGTGCCAGCAGTTACGGAAGTATGGCCCAGCCCCAGCATTTT	TRBV6-5	TRBJ1-5	-	few
CASSLVGTASRDTQYF	TGTGCCAGCAGCTTAGTCGGGACAGCGTCCCGGGATACGCAGTATTTT	TRBV7-2	TRBJ2-3	TRBD1	-
CATSDSRAYDYGYTF	TGTGCCACCAGTGATTCCCGGGCCTATGACTATGGCTACACCTTC	TRBV24-1	TRBJ1-2	-	-
CASSTSWDGERDDRNEQFF	TGTGCCAGCAGCACTTCGTGGGACGGGGAGAGAGATGATCGCAATGAGCAGTTCTTC	TRBV21-1	TRBJ2-1	-	few
CATSRERPFRTQYF	TGTGCCACCAGCAGGGAAAGACCGTTTAGGACCCAGTACTTC	TRBV15	TRBJ2-5	-	-
CASSLSITGELFF	TGTGCCAGCAGCCTATCGATCACCGGGGAGCTGTTTTTT	TRBV9	TRBJ2-2	-	-